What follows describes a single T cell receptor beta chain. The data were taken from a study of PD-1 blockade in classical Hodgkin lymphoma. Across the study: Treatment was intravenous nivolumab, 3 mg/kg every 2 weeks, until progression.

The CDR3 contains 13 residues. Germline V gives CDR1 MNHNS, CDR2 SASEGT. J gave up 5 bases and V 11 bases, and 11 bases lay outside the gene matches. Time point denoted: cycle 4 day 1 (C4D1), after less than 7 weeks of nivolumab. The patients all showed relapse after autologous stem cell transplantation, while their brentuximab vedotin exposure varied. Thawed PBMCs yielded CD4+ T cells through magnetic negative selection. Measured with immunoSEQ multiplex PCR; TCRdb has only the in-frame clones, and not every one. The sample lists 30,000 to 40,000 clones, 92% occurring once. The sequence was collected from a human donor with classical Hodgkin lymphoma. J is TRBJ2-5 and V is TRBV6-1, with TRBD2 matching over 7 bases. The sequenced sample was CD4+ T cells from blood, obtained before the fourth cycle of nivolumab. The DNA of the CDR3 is TGTGCCGGGACTCCAGGGCGGGGGGAGACCCAGTACTTC. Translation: CAGTPGRGETQYF.